This paragraph reports one TCR beta chain. The V gene lost 5 bases and the J gene lost 7 bases, with 12 bases spanning the gap. Germline CDR1 and CDR2: LNHDA and SQIVND (reference sequence). The CDR3 sequence is 13 residues long. These data belong to a study of control samples from healthy donors and cancer patients. Sequencing was performed with immunoSEQ multiplex PCR; in TCRdb, only in-frame clones are kept and a portion is missing. The sample lists some 120,000 clones; roughly 91% were seen once. The chain links TRBV19 to TRBJ1-5, with a tentative D call TRBD1 (5 bases). The specimen sequenced was PBMCs. The receptor was derived from a middle-aged man with head and neck cancer. CDR3 residues: CASSATGQQPQHF. For the CDR3, the DNA is TGTGCCAGTAGTGCCACGGGGCAACAGCCCCAGCATTTT. The variable domain in full, completed from reference TRBV19 and TRBJ1-5, reads DGGITQSPKYLFRKEGQNVTLSCEQNLNHDAMYWYRQDPGQGLRLIYYSQIVNDFQKGDIAEGYSVSREKKESFPLTVTSAQKNPTAFYLCASSATGQQPQHFGDGTRLSIL.